The T cell receptor (beta chain) under discussion was sequenced for a study of cytomegalovirus exposure and HLA in healthy donors. Study-wide points: A later analysis showed that HLA-associated TCR beta chains had undergone more clonal expansion than equally common others.

The PCR was carried out with 60 Vbeta primers and 13 Jbeta primers. Per the study methods: An analysis performed later counted about 80 million unique TCR beta chains (approximately 11 million of them shared). Generated by immunoSEQ multiplex PCR, the TCRdb table keeps only in-frame clones and is missing some. V, J and clone size are taken as reported in that table, and D and trimming were inferred from the DNA itself. The sample includes 100,000 to 150,000 clones, over 60% of them seen just once. This CDR3 region has 15 residues. V dropped 6 bases and J dropped 4; count of bases not matched to a gene: 10. Germline V CDR1 and CDR2: SQVTM, ANQGSEA. As to this clone: Its cognate antigen is unknown.

The origin of this receptor is a man under 40 in good health and CMV-seronegative. The rearrangement uses TRBV29-1 and TRBJ2-3; 10 nucleotides match TRBD2. Sequencing was done on a sample of PBMCs. The DNA of the CDR3 is TGCAGCGTCCCTGCGAGCGGGAGGGCCTCAGATACGCAGTATTTT. Translating gives CSVPASGRASDTQYF.